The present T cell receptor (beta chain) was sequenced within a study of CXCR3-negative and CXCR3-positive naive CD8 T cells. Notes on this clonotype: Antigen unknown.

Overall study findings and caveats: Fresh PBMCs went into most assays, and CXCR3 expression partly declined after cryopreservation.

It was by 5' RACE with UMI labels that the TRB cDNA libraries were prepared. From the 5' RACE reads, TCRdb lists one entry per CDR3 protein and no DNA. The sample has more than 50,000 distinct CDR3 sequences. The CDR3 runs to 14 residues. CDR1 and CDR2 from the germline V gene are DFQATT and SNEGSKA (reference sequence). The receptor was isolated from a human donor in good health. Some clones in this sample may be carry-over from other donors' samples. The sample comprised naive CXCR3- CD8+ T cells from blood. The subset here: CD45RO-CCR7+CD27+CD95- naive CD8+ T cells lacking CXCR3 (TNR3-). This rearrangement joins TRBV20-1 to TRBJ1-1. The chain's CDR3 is CSAREIPSNTEAFF.